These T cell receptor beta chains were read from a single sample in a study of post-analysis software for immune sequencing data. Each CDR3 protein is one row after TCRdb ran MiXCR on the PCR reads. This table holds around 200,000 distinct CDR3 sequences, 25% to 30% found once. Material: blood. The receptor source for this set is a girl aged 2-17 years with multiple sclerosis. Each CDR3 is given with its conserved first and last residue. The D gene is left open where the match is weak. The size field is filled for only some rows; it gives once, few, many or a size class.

CDR3aa: CASRAGTAYEQYF
CDR3nt: TGCGCCAGCAGGGCCGGGACAGCCTACGAGCAGTACTTC
d_gene: TRBD1
v_gene: TRBV5-1
abundance: many
j_gene: TRBJ2-7

CDR3aa: CASSLETGAGEQYF
CDR3nt: TGCGCCAGCAGCTTGGAAACAGGGGCGGGAGAGCAGTACTTC
d_gene: NA
v_gene: TRBV5-1
abundance: many
j_gene: TRBJ2-5

CDR3aa: CASNLADRVAFF
CDR3nt: TGTGCCAGCAATCTAGCGGACAGGGTAGCTTTCTTT
d_gene: TRBD1
v_gene: TRBV12-3/TRBV12-4
abundance: many
j_gene: TRBJ1-1

CDR3aa: CAIRDGNSPLHF
CDR3nt: TGTGCCATCAGGGACGGGAATTCACCCCTCCACTTT
d_gene: NA
v_gene: TRBV10-3
abundance: NA
j_gene: TRBJ1-6

CDR3aa: CASSWGDRDSTDTQYF
CDR3nt: TGCGCCAGCAGCTGGGGCGACAGGGATTCCACAGATACGCAGTATTTT
d_gene: TRBD1
v_gene: TRBV5-1
abundance: many
j_gene: TRBJ2-3

CDR3aa: CASSSPGSRSYNEQFF
CDR3nt: TGTGCCAGCAGTTCTCCCGGCTCGCGGTCCTACAATGAGCAGTTCTTC
d_gene: NA
v_gene: TRBV12-3/TRBV12-4
abundance: few
j_gene: TRBJ2-1

CDR3aa: CSARGTAPQETQYF
CDR3nt: TGCAGTGCTAGAGGGACTGCCCCCCAGGAGACCCAGTACTTC
d_gene: NA
v_gene: TRBV20-1
abundance: NA
j_gene: TRBJ2-5

CDR3aa: CASSPGGRYGYTF
CDR3nt: TGTGCCAGCTCACCAGGGGGCCGCTATGGCTACACCTTC
d_gene: NA
v_gene: TRBV18
abundance: NA
j_gene: TRBJ1-2

CDR3aa: CASSYRGVTEAFF
CDR3nt: TGTGCCAGCAGTTACAGGGGGGTGACTGAAGCTTTCTTT
d_gene: NA
v_gene: TRBV6-5
abundance: once
j_gene: TRBJ1-1

CDR3aa: CASSVAQGPYNEQFF
CDR3nt: TGTGCCAGCAGCGTAGCACAGGGGCCCTACAATGAGCAGTTCTTC
d_gene: TRBD1
v_gene: TRBV9
abundance: many
j_gene: TRBJ2-1

CDR3aa: CASSLDTANGYTF
CDR3nt: TGCGCCAGCAGCCTGGACACGGCGAATGGCTACACCTTC
d_gene: NA
v_gene: TRBV5-1
abundance: many
j_gene: TRBJ1-2

CDR3aa: CASGEQGAYGYTF
CDR3nt: TGTGCCAGCGGGGAACAGGGGGCCTATGGCTACACCTTC
d_gene: TRBD1
v_gene: TRBV6-1
abundance: NA
j_gene: TRBJ1-2

CDR3aa: CASSRVGLGWNEQFF
CDR3nt: TGTGCCAGCAGCCGGGTGGGTCTCGGATGGAATGAGCAGTTCTTC
d_gene: NA
v_gene: TRBV6-5
abundance: many
j_gene: TRBJ2-1

CDR3aa: CATGGVGYEQYF
CDR3nt: TGTGCCACCGGGGGTGTTGGCTACGAGCAGTACTTC
d_gene: NA
v_gene: TRBV6-1
abundance: many
j_gene: TRBJ2-7

CDR3aa: CASSGVEASSYEQYF
CDR3nt: TGTGCCAGCAGCGGGGTGGAGGCTAGCTCCTACGAGCAGTACTTC
d_gene: NA
v_gene: TRBV7-2
abundance: NA
j_gene: TRBJ2-7

CDR3aa: CASSLVTGSYEQYF
CDR3nt: TGTGCCAGCAGCTTAGTGACAGGATCCTACGAGCAGTACTTC
d_gene: NA
v_gene: TRBV7-2
abundance: many
j_gene: TRBJ2-7

CDR3aa: CASSRIGTGHPRESGNTIYF
CDR3nt: TGTGCCAGCAGCCGGATTGGGACAGGACATCCCAGGGAGTCAGGAAACACCATATATTTT
d_gene: TRBD1
v_gene: TRBV12-3/TRBV12-4
abundance: once
j_gene: TRBJ1-3

CDR3aa: CSASLGQGRMNTEAFF
CDR3nt: TGCAGTGCTAGCCTCGGACAGGGGCGAATGAACACTGAAGCTTTCTTT
d_gene: TRBD1
v_gene: TRBV20-1
abundance: NA
j_gene: TRBJ1-1

CDR3aa: CASSQGVSLAYEQYF
CDR3nt: TGCGCCAGCAGCCAAGGGGTCTCCCTGGCCTACGAGCAGTACTTC
d_gene: NA
v_gene: TRBV4-1
abundance: many
j_gene: TRBJ2-7

CDR3aa: CASLESLPSYEQYF
CDR3nt: TGTGCCAGTCTCGAGTCGCTGCCCTCCTACGAGCAGTACTTC
d_gene: NA
v_gene: TRBV2
abundance: many
j_gene: TRBJ2-7

CDR3aa: CAWSVLYEQYF
CDR3nt: TGTGCCTGGAGTGTGCTCTACGAGCAGTACTTC
d_gene: NA
v_gene: TRBV30
abundance: few
j_gene: TRBJ2-7

CDR3aa: CASSELLVGTDTQYF
CDR3nt: TGTGCCAGCAGCGAATTACTAGTCGGCACAGATACGCAGTATTTT
d_gene: NA
v_gene: TRBV4-2
abundance: NA
j_gene: TRBJ2-3

CDR3aa: CASSPPGGLVDTQYF
CDR3nt: TGTGCCAGCTCACCACCTGGGGGTTTGGTAGATACGCAGTATTTT
d_gene: NA
v_gene: TRBV18
abundance: NA
j_gene: TRBJ2-3

CDR3aa: CASSQVGGGSYNEQFF
CDR3nt: TGTGCCAGCAGCCAAGTCGGGGGAGGTTCCTACAATGAGCAGTTCTTC
d_gene: NA
v_gene: TRBV3-1
abundance: many
j_gene: TRBJ2-1

CDR3aa: CASSNGQGWAYNEQFF
CDR3nt: TGTGCCAGCAGCAACGGACAGGGTTGGGCCTACAATGAGCAGTTCTTC
d_gene: TRBD1
v_gene: TRBV6-6
abundance: many
j_gene: TRBJ2-1

CDR3aa: CASRGASTDTQYF
CDR3nt: TGTGCCAGCAGAGGGGCTAGCACAGATACGCAGTATTTT
d_gene: NA
v_gene: TRBV7-8
abundance: many
j_gene: TRBJ2-3

CDR3aa: CASSLLEGANEQFF
CDR3nt: TGCGCCAGCAGCTTGTTGGAGGGGGCCAATGAGCAGTTCTTC
d_gene: NA
v_gene: TRBV5-1
abundance: few
j_gene: TRBJ2-1

CDR3aa: CASSISPSGTDAQYF
CDR3nt: TGTGCCAGTAGTATTTCCCCTAGCGGCACAGATGCGCAGTATTTT
d_gene: TRBD2
v_gene: TRBV19
abundance: once
j_gene: TRBJ2-3

CDR3aa: CASSLGISSSYEQYF
CDR3nt: TGCGCCAGCAGCTTGGGAATTTCTTCCTCCTACGAGCAGTACTTC
d_gene: NA
v_gene: TRBV5-1
abundance: few
j_gene: TRBJ2-7

CDR3aa: CSGKSGETQYF
CDR3nt: TGCAGCGGGAAATCGGGGGAGACCCAGTACTTC
d_gene: NA
v_gene: TRBV29-1
abundance: many
j_gene: TRBJ2-5

CDR3aa: CASSLEGPEPQHF
CDR3nt: TGCGCCAGCAGCTTGGAGGGGCCGGAGCCCCAGCATTTT
d_gene: NA
v_gene: TRBV5-1
abundance: NA
j_gene: TRBJ1-5

CDR3aa: CSARGRYGSPSASPLHF
CDR3nt: TGCAGTGCTAGAGGCCGATACGGATCCCCCTCGGCTTCACCCCTCCACTTT
d_gene: NA
v_gene: TRBV20-1
abundance: few
j_gene: TRBJ1-6

CDR3aa: CASRKDRDAGYTF
CDR3nt: TGTGCCAGCAGAAAGGACAGGGATGCTGGCTACACCTTC
d_gene: TRBD1
v_gene: TRBV25-1
abundance: NA
j_gene: TRBJ1-2

CDR3aa: CASSLAGPSYERYF
CDR3nt: TGTGCCAGCAGCTTAGCTGGTCCCTCCTACGAGCGGTACTTC
d_gene: NA
v_gene: TRBV7-9
abundance: NA
j_gene: TRBJ2-7

CDR3aa: CATSRDWTGGGYTF
CDR3nt: TGTGCCACCAGCAGAGACTGGACAGGGGGAGGCTACACCTTC
d_gene: TRBD1
v_gene: TRBV15
abundance: few
j_gene: TRBJ1-2

CDR3aa: CASSFRHPNTEAFF
CDR3nt: TGTGCCAGCAGTTTCCGACACCCAAACACTGAAGCTTTCTTT
d_gene: NA
v_gene: TRBV12-3/TRBV12-4
abundance: NA
j_gene: TRBJ1-1

CDR3aa: CASSLGRINEQFF
CDR3nt: TGTGCCAGCAGCTTAGGGAGGATCAATGAGCAGTTCTTC
d_gene: NA
v_gene: TRBV7-3
abundance: once
j_gene: TRBJ2-1

CDR3aa: CASSLTGQGYNEQFF
CDR3nt: TGTGCCAGTAGCCTGACGGGACAGGGGTATAATGAGCAGTTCTTC
d_gene: TRBD1
v_gene: TRBV19
abundance: few
j_gene: TRBJ2-1

CDR3aa: CASRWTSGGQETQYF
CDR3nt: TGTGCCAGCAGATGGACTAGCGGAGGCCAAGAGACCCAGTACTTC
d_gene: TRBD2
v_gene: TRBV2
abundance: many
j_gene: TRBJ2-5

CDR3aa: CASSLGQQPTYEQYF
CDR3nt: TGTGCCAGCAGTTTGGGACAGCAGCCTACCTACGAGCAGTACTTC
d_gene: TRBD1
v_gene: TRBV12-3/TRBV12-4
abundance: many
j_gene: TRBJ2-7

CDR3aa: CASSQAQTSYNEQFF
CDR3nt: TGTGCCAGCAGCCAAGCACAGACCTCCTACAATGAGCAGTTCTTC
d_gene: NA
v_gene: TRBV4-2
abundance: NA
j_gene: TRBJ2-1

CDR3aa: CASSSGQGGTPSTDTQYF
CDR3nt: TGTGCCAGCAGCTCGGGACAGGGGGGGACGCCTAGCACAGATACGCAGTATTTT
d_gene: TRBD1
v_gene: TRBV7-9
abundance: few
j_gene: TRBJ2-3

CDR3aa: CASSSLLGLSGYEQYF
CDR3nt: TGCGCCAGCAGCTCTTTACTCGGACTTTCTGGTTACGAGCAGTACTTC
d_gene: NA
v_gene: TRBV5-1
abundance: many
j_gene: TRBJ2-7

CDR3aa: CASSPRLAGGGYNEQFF
CDR3nt: TGTGCCAGCAGTCCCAGACTAGCGGGAGGGGGATACAATGAGCAGTTCTTC
d_gene: TRBD2
v_gene: TRBV6-2/TRBV6-3
abundance: few
j_gene: TRBJ2-1

CDR3aa: CASSLAQGQPTNTGELFF
CDR3nt: TGTGCCAGCAGCTTGGCCCAGGGACAGCCCACGAACACCGGGGAGCTGTTTTTT
d_gene: TRBD1
v_gene: TRBV7-9
abundance: NA
j_gene: TRBJ2-2

CDR3aa: CASSTPRASSYNEQYF
CDR3nt: TGTGCCAGCTCCACCCCGAGGGCGAGCTCCTACAATGAGCAGTACTTC
d_gene: NA
v_gene: TRBV7-9
abundance: few
j_gene: TRBJ2-7

CDR3aa: CASLVPNTEAFF
CDR3nt: TGTGCCAGTCTAGTCCCGAACACTGAAGCTTTCTTT
d_gene: NA
v_gene: TRBV7-9
abundance: few
j_gene: TRBJ1-1

CDR3aa: CASSSAPRPMNTEAFF
CDR3nt: TGTGCCAGCAGCTCAGCCCCTCGTCCCATGAACACTGAAGCTTTCTTT
d_gene: NA
v_gene: TRBV5-5
abundance: NA
j_gene: TRBJ1-1

CDR3aa: CSARAKARGYEQYF
CDR3nt: TGCAGTGCTAGAGCTAAGGCCAGGGGGTACGAGCAGTACTTC
d_gene: TRBD1
v_gene: TRBV20-1
abundance: once
j_gene: TRBJ2-7

CDR3aa: CASSLRTGSWNEQFF
CDR3nt: TGTGCCAGCAGCTTACGGACAGGGTCATGGAATGAGCAGTTCTTC
d_gene: TRBD1
v_gene: TRBV7-9
abundance: NA
j_gene: TRBJ2-1

CDR3aa: CATLSGANVLTF
CDR3nt: TGTGCCACTCTCTCTGGGGCCAACGTCCTGACTTTC
d_gene: NA
v_gene: TRBV3-1
abundance: many
j_gene: TRBJ2-6

CDR3aa: CASSQAGATDTRYF
CDR3nt: TGCGCCAGCAGCCAAGCGGGAGCCACAGATACGCGGTATTTT
d_gene: NA
v_gene: TRBV4-1
abundance: few
j_gene: TRBJ2-3

CDR3aa: CASSLIAGGTATEHRGYTF
CDR3nt: TGTGCCAGCAGCTTAATCGCTGGGGGGACAGCCACTGAGCATCGGGGCTACACCTTC
d_gene: TRBD1
v_gene: TRBV7-8
abundance: many
j_gene: TRBJ1-2

CDR3aa: CSAQWGKQETQYF
CDR3nt: TGCAGTGCCCAGTGGGGCAAACAAGAGACCCAGTACTTC
d_gene: NA
v_gene: TRBV20-1
abundance: many
j_gene: TRBJ2-5

CDR3aa: CASSLRPSSYNSPLHF
CDR3nt: TGTGCCAGCAGTCTCAGGCCCAGCTCCTATAATTCACCCCTCCACTTT
d_gene: NA
v_gene: TRBV6-5
abundance: NA
j_gene: TRBJ1-6

CDR3aa: CASSLGGTGDLAFF
CDR3nt: TGCGCCAGCAGCTTGGGGGGGACAGGGGACTTAGCTTTCTTT
d_gene: TRBD1
v_gene: TRBV5-1
abundance: few
j_gene: TRBJ1-1

CDR3aa: CASSDRNEQFF
CDR3nt: TGTGCCAGCAGCGATCGGAATGAGCAGTTCTTC
d_gene: NA
v_gene: TRBV6-5
abundance: NA
j_gene: TRBJ2-1

CDR3aa: CASSLVGPREKLFF
CDR3nt: TGTGCCAGCAGCTTAGTGGGGCCGAGGGAAAAACTGTTTTTT
d_gene: NA
v_gene: TRBV7-8
abundance: few
j_gene: TRBJ1-4